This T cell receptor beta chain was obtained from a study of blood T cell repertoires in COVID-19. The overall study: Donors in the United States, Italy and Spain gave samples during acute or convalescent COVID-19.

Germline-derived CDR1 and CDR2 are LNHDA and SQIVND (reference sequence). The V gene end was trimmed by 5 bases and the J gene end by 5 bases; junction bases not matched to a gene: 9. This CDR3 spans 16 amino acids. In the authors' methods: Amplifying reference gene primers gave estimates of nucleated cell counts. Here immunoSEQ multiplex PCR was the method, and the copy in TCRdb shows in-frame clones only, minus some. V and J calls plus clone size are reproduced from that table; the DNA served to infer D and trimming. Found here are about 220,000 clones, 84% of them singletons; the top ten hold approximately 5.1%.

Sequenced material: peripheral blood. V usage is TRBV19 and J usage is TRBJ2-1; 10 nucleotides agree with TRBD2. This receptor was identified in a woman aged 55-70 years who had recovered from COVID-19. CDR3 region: CASSAELAGINNEQFF. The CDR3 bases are TGTGCCAGTAGTGCTGAACTAGCGGGGATCAACAATGAGCAGTTCTTC. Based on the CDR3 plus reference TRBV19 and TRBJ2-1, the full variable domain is DGGITQSPKYLFRKEGQNVTLSCEQNLNHDAMYWYRQDPGQGLRLIYYSQIVNDFQKGDIAEGYSVSREKKESFPLTVTSAQKNPTAFYLCASSAELAGINNEQFFGPGTRLTVL.